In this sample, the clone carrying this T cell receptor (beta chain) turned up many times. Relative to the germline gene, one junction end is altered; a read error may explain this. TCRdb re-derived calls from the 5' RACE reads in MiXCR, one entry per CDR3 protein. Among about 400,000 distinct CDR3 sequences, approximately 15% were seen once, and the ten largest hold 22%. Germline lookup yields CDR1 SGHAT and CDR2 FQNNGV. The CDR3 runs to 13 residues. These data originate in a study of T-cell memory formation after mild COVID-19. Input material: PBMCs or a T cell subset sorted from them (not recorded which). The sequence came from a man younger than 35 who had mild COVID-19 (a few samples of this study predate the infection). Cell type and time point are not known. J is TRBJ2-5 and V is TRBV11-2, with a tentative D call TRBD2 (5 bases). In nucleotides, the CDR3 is TGTGCCAGCAGTTTAGGACTCGAAGAGACCCAGTACTTC. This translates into CASSLGLEETQYF.